This T cell receptor (beta chain) appears in the sequencing data of a study of control samples from healthy donors and cancer patients. Clones were sequenced by immunoSEQ multiplex PCR, and TCRdb holds only the in-frame ones, with some missing. The data show some 140,000 clones, with approximately 92% seen just once and approximately 11% held by the top ten. The sample was blood. The receptor's source is a man aged 25 to 40 in good health.

CDR3 amino acids: CASSQDWGDTQYF. The CDR3 region has the DNA TGCGCCAGCAGCCAAGATTGGGGCGATACGCAGTATTTT. The rearrangement joins TRBV4-1 to TRBJ2-3, with a possible D match to TRBD1 (5 bases). CDR1 is MGHRA, CDR2 YSYEKL, per germline. V was trimmed by 0 bases and J by 6 bases, leaving 7 bases between them. The CDR3 totals 13 residues.